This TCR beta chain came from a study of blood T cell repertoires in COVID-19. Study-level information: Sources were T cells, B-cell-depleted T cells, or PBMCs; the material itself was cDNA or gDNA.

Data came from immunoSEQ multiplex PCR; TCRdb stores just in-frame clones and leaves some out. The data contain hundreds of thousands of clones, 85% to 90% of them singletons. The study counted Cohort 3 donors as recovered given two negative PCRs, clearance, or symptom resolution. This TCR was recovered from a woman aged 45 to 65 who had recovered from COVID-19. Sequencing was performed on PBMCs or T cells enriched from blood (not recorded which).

CDR3 in amino acids: CASSQDVTSGTHEQYF. CDR3 bases: TGCGCCAGCAGCCAAGATGTGACTAGCGGGACCCACGAGCAGTACTTC. The chain combines TRBV4-1 with TRBJ2-7, with TRBD2 identical over 11 bases. V shed 0 bases, J shed 5 bases, and the junction held 6 bases outside the gene matches. The CDR3 spans 16 residues. Germline V gene sequence: CDR1 MGHRA, CDR2 YSYEKL.